This T cell receptor beta chain was obtained from a study of blood T cell repertoires in COVID-19. Across the study: Samples taken during acute and convalescent COVID-19 were collected in the United States, Italy and Spain. Sample material is recorded as cDNA or gDNA derived from T cells, B-cell-depleted T cells, or PBMCs.

The CDR3 covers 18 residues. V trimming: 4 bases; J trimming: 0 bases; junction bases outside the gene matches: 15. Germline V lookup: CDR1 SGDLS, CDR2 YYNGEE. How the authors handled the data: The assay estimated nucleated cells by amplifying reference gene primers. Clones were read by immunoSEQ multiplex PCR, and TCRdb kept only the in-frame ones, dropping some. V, J and clone size are those of that table, while D and trimming were read from the DNA. The table shows tens of thousands of clones, with roughly 70% occurring only once. The chain is built from TRBV9 and TRBJ2-5; TRBD2 agrees at 7 bases. This TCR was recovered from an older woman with acute or convalescent COVID-19. The sample consisted of peripheral blood. The CDR3 nucleotides read TGTGCCAGCAGCCCGAGAGCCGGGGGGACCCTATACCAAGAGACCCAGTACTTC. Encoded protein: CASSPRAGGTLYQETQYF.